This TCR beta chain was retrieved from a study of blood T cells in healthy people across ages. Broader study findings: Diversity estimated from one million T cells was considered an underestimate.

Turning to this clonotype: Antigen unknown.

There were at least 5.5 micrograms of total RNA extracted from every sample. Together with a sample-barcoded 5' primer, a J-beta primer mix was included in a second PCR lasting roughly 7 to 11 cycles. TCRdb used MiXCR to reprocess the 5' RACE reads, holding one entry per CDR3 protein. Among approximately 800,000 distinct CDR3 sequences listed, more than 50% were seen once. The CDR3 extends over 13 amino acids. Germline loops: CDR1 MDHEN, CDR2 SYDVKM. Trimming cost V 7 bases and J 2 bases, with 12 bases left between them. Material for sequencing was blood. The genes are TRBV28 and TRBJ2-7; perhaps TRBD1 as D (6 bases). The clonotype originates from a man between 35 and 55 years old in good health. CDR3 bases: TGTGCCAGCATGGGGGACATTGCCTACGAGCAGTACTTC. Translation: CASMGDIAYEQYF.